These 14 T cell receptor beta chains were all obtained from the same sample, sequenced in a study of cytomegalovirus exposure and HLA in healthy donors. The PCR used 60 Vbeta and 13 Jbeta primers. Some clones are missing from TCRdb's copy, which holds only in-frame ones; the method was immunoSEQ multiplex PCR. The table includes 250,000 to 350,000 clones, around 80% detected once. Material for sequencing was PBMCs. The source of these receptors is a girl aged 2 to 9 in good health and CMV-seronegative.

The chain has TRBV2 and TRBJ2-5; the D is unclear. The J call is doubtful: the DNA matches TRBJ2-7 better. This CDR3 has 13 amino acids. The germline V gene has CDR1 SNHLY and CDR2 FYNNEI. The CDR3 DNA sequence: TGTGCCAGCACTTCAGCGAGCTCCTACGAGCAGTACTTC. Encoded protein: CASTSASSYEQYF.

This sequence joins TRBV9 and TRBJ1-4; D is unclear. The CDR3 has 17 amino acids. From germline, CDR1 is SGDLS and CDR2 YYNGEE. V gave up 5 bases and J gave up 7 bases, with 24 bases separating them. CDR3 loop: CASSPGRREVWVEKLFF. DNA of the CDR3: TGTGCCAGCAGTCCGGGTCGGCGGGAGGTTTGGGTTGAAAAACTGTTTTTT.

This clone was observed a single time. This chain links TRBV28 with TRBJ2-7; 7 bases fit TRBD1. The CDR3 length is 16 residues. V shed 5 bases, J shed 0 bases, and the junction held 10 bases outside the gene matches. Per germline, CDR1 MDHEN and CDR2 SYDVKM. CDR3 sequence: CASSPTGQVSSYEQYF. CDR3 coding DNA: TGTGCCAGCAGTCCGACCGGACAGGTATCCTCCTACGAGCAGTACTTC.

This chain joins TRBV2 and TRBJ2-7, with D unclear. The ends were cut back, 6 bases at V and 6 bases at J, with 9 bases in the middle. The CDR3 is 11 amino acids. Germline CDR1 SNHLY, CDR2 FYNNEI. The CDR3 DNA reads as TGTGCCAGCAGCGCATCGGGCGAGCAGTACTTC. Translation gives CASSASGEQYF.

The chain carries TRBV7-9 and TRBJ2-3; D is possibly TRBD1 (6 bases). The CDR3 contains 16 residues. V was cut by 5 bases and J by 5 bases, with 20 bases left in between. The V gene's germline CDR1 is SEHNR and CDR2 FQNEAQ (reference sequence). The CDR3 loop reads CASSPRQGNVGDTQYF. As DNA, the CDR3 is TGTGCCAGCAGCCCTCGGCAGGGGAATGTGGGAGATACGCAGTATTTT.

The chain couples TRBV6-1 to TRBJ2-7, with D possibly matching TRBD1 (6 bases). Trimming stripped 1 base from V and 0 bases from J, with 10 bases between. Germline V gene sequence: CDR1 MNHNS, CDR2 SASEGT. The CDR3 is 15 amino acids. The CDR3 is CASSEEAGASYEQYF. In DNA, the CDR3 is TGTGCCAGCAGTGAAGAAGCAGGGGCCTCCTACGAGCAGTACTTC.

The V and J genes are TRBV19 and TRBJ1-5, with 9 nucleotides matching TRBD1. The ends lost 3 bases at V and 6 bases at J; junction bases unmatched: 3. The CDR3 spans 14 residues. Germline CDR1 and CDR2: LNHDA and SQIVND (reference sequence). The CDR3 bases are TGTGCCAGTAGTATTCGACAGGGGGTTCAGCCCCAGCATTTT. The encoded protein is CASSIRQGVQPQHF.

This clone was seen only a few times. The chain links TRBV9 to TRBJ1-4; 7 nucleotides line up with TRBD1. CDR1 and CDR2 from the germline V gene are SGDLS and YYNGEE. With V trimmed by 3 bases and J by 5 bases, 7 bases remained unmatched. The CDR3 is made up of 15 amino acids. The CDR3 sequence: CASSDSTGRNEKLFF. CDR3 in DNA: TGTGCCAGCAGCGACTCGACAGGGCGGAATGAAAAACTGTTTTTT. The variable domain in full, with the rest retrieved from reference TRBV9 and TRBJ1-4, is DSGVTQTPKHLITATGQRVTLRCSPRSGDLSVYWYQQSLDQGLQFLIQYYNGEERAKGNILERFSAQQFPDLHSELNLSSLELGDSALYFCASSDSTGRNEKLFFGSGTQLSVL.

V is TRBV5-4 and J is TRBJ2-1; D might be TRBD2 (7 bases). V was trimmed by 0 bases and J by 3 bases, leaving 10 bases between them. Germline V gene data show CDR1 as SGHNT and CDR2 as YYREEE (reference sequence). This CDR3 is built from 15 residues. The CDR3 coding sequence is TGTGCCAGCAGCTTGGGAGGGGGGGTCTACAATGAGCAGTTCTTC. It yields the protein CASSLGGGVYNEQFF.

This chain joins TRBV28 and TRBJ1-5; D remains ambiguous. The CDR3 is 14 amino acids. The germline CDR1 and CDR2 sequences are MDHEN and SYDVKM. Deletions cut 5 bases from V and 3 bases from J, with 11 bases between. The CDR3 reads CASSPYYFNQPQHF. CDR3 bases: TGTGCCAGCAGTCCCTATTATTTCAATCAGCCCCAGCATTTT.

This clone was observed a handful of times. The gene calls are TRBV27 and TRBJ2-7; 9 nucleotides match TRBD1. CDR1 is MNHEY, CDR2 SMNVEV, per germline (reference sequence). This CDR3 region has 15 residues. V trimming: 3 bases; J trimming: 4 bases; junction bases outside the gene matches: 7. The CDR3 spells CASSLIGTGSYEQYF. As DNA, the CDR3 is TGTGCCAGCAGTTTGATAGGGACAGGGAGTTACGAGCAGTACTTC.

This chain links TRBV7-7 with TRBJ2-5; the match to TRBD1 covers 10 bases. V trimming: 6 bases; J trimming: 5 bases; junction bases outside the gene matches: 6. The germline CDR1 and CDR2 sequences are SSHAT and FNYEAQ (reference sequence). The CDR3 extends over 14 amino acids. The CDR3 nucleotides read TGTGCCAGCAGGGGGCCGGGACAGGGGGAGACCCAGTACTTC. Translating gives CASRGPGQGETQYF. Combining the CDR3 with reference TRBV7-7 and TRBJ2-5 gives the whole variable domain GAGVSQSPRYKVTKRGQDVTLRCDPISSHATLYWYQQALGQGPEFLTYFNYEAQPDKSGLPSDRFSAERPEGSISTLTIQRTEQRDSAMYRCASRGPGQGETQYFGPGTRLLVL.

The rearrangement uses TRBV7-9 and TRBJ2-1; maybe TRBD1 (5 bases). The CDR3 is made up of 16 amino acids. Between the trimmed V and J ends, which lost 7 bases and 0 bases, there was a span of 16 bases. CDR1 and CDR2 from the germline V gene are SEHNR and FQNEAQ (reference sequence). CDR3: CASTAERGTSYNEQFF. The CDR3 DNA reads TGTGCCAGCACCGCTGAAAGGGGTACCTCCTACAATGAGCAGTTCTTC.

This chain links TRBV27 with TRBJ1-1; 9 bases are a match to TRBD1. V lost 4 bases to trimming and J lost 0 bases; unmatched junction nucleotides: 6. CDR1 and CDR2 (germline): MNHEY, SMNVEV (reference sequence). CDR3 length equals 16 residues. As DNA, the CDR3 is TGTGCCAGCAGTTCACTAGGGACAGGGATGAACACTGAAGCTTTCTTT. Its translation is CASSSLGTGMNTEAFF.